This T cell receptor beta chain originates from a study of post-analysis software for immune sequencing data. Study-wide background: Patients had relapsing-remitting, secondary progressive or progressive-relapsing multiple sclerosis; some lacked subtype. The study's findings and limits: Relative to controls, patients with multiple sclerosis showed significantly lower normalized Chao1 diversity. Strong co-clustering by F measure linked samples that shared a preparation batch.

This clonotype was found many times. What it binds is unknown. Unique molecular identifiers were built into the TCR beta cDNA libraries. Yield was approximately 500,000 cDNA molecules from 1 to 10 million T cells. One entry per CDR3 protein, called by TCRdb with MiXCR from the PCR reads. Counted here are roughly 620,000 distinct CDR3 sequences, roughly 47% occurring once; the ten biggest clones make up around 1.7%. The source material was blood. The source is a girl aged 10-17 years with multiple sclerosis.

CDR3 loop: CSARSREIGTDTQYF. Here the CDR3 DNA reads TGCAGTGCTAGATCCCGGGAGATTGGCACAGATACGCAGTATTTT. V and J are TRBV20-1 and TRBJ2-3, with D tentatively TRBD2 (6 bases). The CDR3 sequence is 15 residues long. The V and J ends lost 2 bases and 1 base respectively, with 13 bases between them. Germline CDR1 and CDR2: DFQATT and SNEGSKA (reference sequence).